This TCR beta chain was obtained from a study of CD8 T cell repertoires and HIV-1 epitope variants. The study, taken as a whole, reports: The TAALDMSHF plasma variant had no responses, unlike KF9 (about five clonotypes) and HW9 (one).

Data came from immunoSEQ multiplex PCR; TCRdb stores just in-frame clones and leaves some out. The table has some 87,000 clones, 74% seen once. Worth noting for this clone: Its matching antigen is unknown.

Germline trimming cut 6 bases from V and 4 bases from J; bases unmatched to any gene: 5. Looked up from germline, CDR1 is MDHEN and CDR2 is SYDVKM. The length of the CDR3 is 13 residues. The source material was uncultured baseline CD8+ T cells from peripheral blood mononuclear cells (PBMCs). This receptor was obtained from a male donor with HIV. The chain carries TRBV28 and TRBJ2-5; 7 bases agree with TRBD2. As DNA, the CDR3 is TGTGCCAGCAGGCCCGGGACTACAGAGACCCAGTACTTC. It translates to CASRPGTTETQYF. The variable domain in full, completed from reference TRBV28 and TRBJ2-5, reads DVKVTQSSRYLVKRTGEKVFLECVQDMDHENMFWYRQDPGLGLRLIYFSYDVKMKEKGDIPEGYSVSREKKERFSLILESASTNQTSMYLCASRPGTTETQYFGPGTRLLVL.